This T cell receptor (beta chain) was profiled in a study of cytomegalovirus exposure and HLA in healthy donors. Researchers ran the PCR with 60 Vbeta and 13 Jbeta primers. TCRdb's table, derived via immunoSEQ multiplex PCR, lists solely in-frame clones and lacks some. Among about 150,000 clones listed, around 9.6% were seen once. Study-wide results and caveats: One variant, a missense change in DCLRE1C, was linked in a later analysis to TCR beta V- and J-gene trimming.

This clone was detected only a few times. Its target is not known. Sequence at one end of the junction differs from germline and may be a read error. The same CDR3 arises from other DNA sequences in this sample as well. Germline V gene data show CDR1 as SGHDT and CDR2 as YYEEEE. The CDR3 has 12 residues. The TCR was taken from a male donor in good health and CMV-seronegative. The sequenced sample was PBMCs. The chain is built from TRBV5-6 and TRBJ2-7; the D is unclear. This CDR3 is CASSPRRREQYF. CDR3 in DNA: TGTGCCAGCAGCCCCCGTCGTCGCGAGCAATACTTC.